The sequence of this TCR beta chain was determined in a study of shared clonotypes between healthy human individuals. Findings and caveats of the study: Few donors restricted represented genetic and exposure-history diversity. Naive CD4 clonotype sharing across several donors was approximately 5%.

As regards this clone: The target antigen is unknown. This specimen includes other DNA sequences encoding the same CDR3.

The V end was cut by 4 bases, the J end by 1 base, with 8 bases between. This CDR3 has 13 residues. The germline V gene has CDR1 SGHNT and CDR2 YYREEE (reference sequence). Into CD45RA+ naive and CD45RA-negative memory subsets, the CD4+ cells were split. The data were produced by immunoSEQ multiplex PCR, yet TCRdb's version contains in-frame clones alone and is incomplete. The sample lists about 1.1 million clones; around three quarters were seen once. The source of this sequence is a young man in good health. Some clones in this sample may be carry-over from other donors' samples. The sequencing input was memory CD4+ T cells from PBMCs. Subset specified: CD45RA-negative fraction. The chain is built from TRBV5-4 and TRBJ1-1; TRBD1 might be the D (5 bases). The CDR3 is CASSGGGNTEAFF. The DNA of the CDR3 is TGTGCCAGCAGCGGCGGGGGGAACACTGAAGCTTTCTTT.